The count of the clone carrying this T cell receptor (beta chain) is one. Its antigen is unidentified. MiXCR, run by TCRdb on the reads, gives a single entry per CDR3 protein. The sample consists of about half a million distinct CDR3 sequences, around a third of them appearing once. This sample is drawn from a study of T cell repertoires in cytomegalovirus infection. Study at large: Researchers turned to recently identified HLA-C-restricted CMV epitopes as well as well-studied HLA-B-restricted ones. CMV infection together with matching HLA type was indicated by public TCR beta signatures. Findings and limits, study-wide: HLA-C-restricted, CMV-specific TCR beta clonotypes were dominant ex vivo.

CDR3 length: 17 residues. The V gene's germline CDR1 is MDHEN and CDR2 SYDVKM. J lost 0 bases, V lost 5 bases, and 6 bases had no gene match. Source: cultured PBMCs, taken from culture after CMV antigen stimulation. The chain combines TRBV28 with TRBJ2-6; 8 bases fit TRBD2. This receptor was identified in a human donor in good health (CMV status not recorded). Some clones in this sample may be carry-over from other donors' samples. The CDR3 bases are TGTGCCAGCAGTCTGCTCGGGGGGGCCTCTGGGGCCAACGTCCTGACTTTC. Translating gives CASSLLGGASGANVLTF.